The 10 T cell receptor beta chains presented below share a single source sample, sequenced in a study of OX40 agonist ivuxolimab in advanced cancers. TCRdb keeps only in-frame clones here, not all; method: immunoSEQ multiplex PCR. The data show approximately 17,000 clones, roughly 86% seen once. The source material was CD4+ or CD8+ T cells sorted from blood, sampled in a trial of the OX40 agonist ivuxolimab. The receptors derive from an adult with an advanced solid tumor such as melanoma, head and neck, liver or kidney cancer.

This rearrangement joins TRBV2 to TRBJ1-5; 7 bases fit TRBD1. The germline V gene encodes CDR1 SNHLY and CDR2 FYNNEI. Trimming took 9 bases from V and 1 from J; bases not matched to a gene: 6. The CDR3 loop spans 14 amino acids. CDR3 DNA: TGTGCCAGTAGACAGGGTTTGAGCAATCAGCCCCAGCATTTT. Translating it yields CASRQGLSNQPQHF.

The V and J genes are TRBV7-6 and TRBJ2-2; 7 positions agree with TRBD2. The CDR3 totals 17 residues. V shed 4 bases, J shed 4 bases, and the junction held 12 bases outside the gene matches. The germline CDR1 and CDR2 sequences are SGHVS and FNYEAQ. The CDR3 nucleotides read TGTGCCAGCAGCTCCCCGTCTAGCGGAACCTCCACCGGGGAGCTGTTTTTT. It encodes CASSSPSSGTSTGELFF.

The V call is TRBV9, the J call TRBJ1-5, with 8 bases identical to TRBD1. The junction had 7 bases not matched to a gene; V was cut back by 5 bases and J by 6 bases. There are 14 residues in the CDR3. Germline CDR1 reads SGDLS; CDR2 reads YYNGEE. CDR3 sequence: CASSGTGGGQPQHF. The CDR3, as DNA: TGTGCCAGCAGTGGTACAGGGGGGGGTCAGCCCCAGCATTTT.

V and J are TRBV5-1 and TRBJ1-2; TRBD1 matches at 7 bases. Germline CDR1 is SGHRS and CDR2 is YFSETQ. This CDR3 is built from 15 residues. With V trimmed by 1 base and J by 6 bases, 9 bases remained unmatched. Here the CDR3 DNA reads TGCGCCAGCAGCTTGTTCGGACAGGAGGGGAATGGCTACACCTTC. This translates into CASSLFGQEGNGYTF.

The gene calls are TRBV11-2 and TRBJ2-7; D is unresolved. Germline V lookup: CDR1 SGHAT, CDR2 FQNNGV. The CDR3 is made up of 13 amino acids. With 3 bases removed from V and 2 bases from J, the gap between germline ends came to 8 bases. For the CDR3, the DNA is TGTGCCAGCAGCTTGGGTCCAGCCTACGAGCAGTACTTC. Translation gives CASSLGPAYEQYF.

V usage is TRBV27 and J usage is TRBJ2-2; 7 nucleotides line up with TRBD2. V lost 0 bases to trimming and J lost 2 bases; unmatched junction nucleotides: 9. CDR1 is MNHEY and CDR2 is SMNVEV in the germline V gene (reference sequence). This CDR3 spans 18 amino acids. The CDR3 region is CASSLSGLGGLNTGELFF. The CDR3 DNA follows: TGTGCCAGCAGTTTATCGGGCCTCGGGGGGTTAAACACCGGGGAGCTGTTTTTT.

This chain uses TRBV18 with TRBJ2-7; no clear D gene. The germline V gene encodes CDR1 KGHSH and CDR2 LQKENI. V lost 0 bases and J 2 bases, leaving 8 bases between the germline ends. The CDR3 contains 14 residues. This CDR3 reads CASSPPGRTYEQYF. DNA of the CDR3: TGTGCCAGCTCACCACCGGGCAGAACCTACGAGCAGTACTTC. The full variable domain, completed using reference TRBV18 and TRBJ2-7, is NAGVMQNPRHLVRRRGQEARLRCSPMKGHSHVYWYRQLPEEGLKFMVYLQKENIIDESGMPKERFSAEFPKEGPSILRIQQVVRGDSAAYFCASSPPGRTYEQYFGPGTRLTVT.

On this clone itself: The junction does not match germline at one end; this may be a read error. This rearrangement joins TRBV5-7 to TRBJ2-2; D possibly corresponds to TRBD1 (6 bases). TRBV5-7 is an ORF, with its function uncertain. This CDR3 spans 18 amino acids. CDR3 nucleotides: TGTGCCAGCAGCTCGGACCGGGACACCCTCAGGGGACACCGGGGAGCTGTTTTT. Amino acids: CASSSDRDTLRGHRGAVF.

The rearrangement uses TRBV7-2 and TRBJ2-3; perhaps D is TRBD1 or TRBD2 (5 bases each). Germline V gives CDR1 SGHTA, CDR2 FQGNSA. This CDR3 is built from 16 residues. V lost 3 bases and J lost 3, with 16 bases in between. CDR3 loop: CASSFGLPWGTDTQYF. CDR3 DNA sequence: TGTGCCAGCAGCTTCGGCCTCCCCTGGGGGACAGATACGCAGTATTTT.

The CDR3 DNA reads as TGCAGCCTAAAGCGGGACCTAACAGACAATGAGCAGTTCTTC. Its protein product is CSLKRDLTDNEQFF. This chain joins TRBV29-1 and TRBJ2-1; TRBD2 agrees at 7 bases. CDR3 size: 14 residues. V shed 8 bases and J 5 bases; nucleotides not matched to a gene: 12. The germline V gene has CDR1 SQVTM and CDR2 ANQGSEA.